Each of the 21 T cell receptor beta chains below was sequenced from the same sample in a study of a mutant IDH1 vaccine in newly diagnosed glioma. No antigen has been identified for these receptors. The table came from immunoSEQ multiplex PCR; TCRdb's copy has only in-frame clones and leaves some out. The sample holds 110,000 or so clones, 90% seen once. This sample's time point: week 11, during vaccination. Vaccination comprised doses that each held 300 ug of mutant IDH1 20-mer peptide, plus topical imiquimod. The input for sequencing was PBMCs, taken from a glioma patient whose treatment included an IDH1 peptide vaccine. The receptors derive from a woman aged 45-65 years with glioma.

The chain links TRBV19 to TRBJ2-1; TRBD2 aligns across 9 bases. Germline CDR1 is LNHDA and CDR2 is SQIVND (reference sequence). After removal of 7 bases from V and 3 bases from J, the junction contained 13 bases not matched to a gene. CDR3 length equals 17 residues. The CDR3 reads CASTGSGRRSLYNEQFF. DNA of the CDR3: TGTGCCAGTACGGGTAGCGGGAGAAGGTCCCTCTACAATGAGCAGTTCTTC. Full variable domain (rest looked up from reference TRBV19 and TRBJ2-1): DGGITQSPKYLFRKEGQNVTLSCEQNLNHDAMYWYRQDPGQGLRLIYYSQIVNDFQKGDIAEGYSVSREKKESFPLTVTSAQKNPTAFYLCASTGSGRRSLYNEQFFGPGTRLTVL.

The J gene is TRBJ2-7, the V gene TRBV4-1; D unresolved. Per the germline V gene, CDR1 is MGHRA and CDR2 is YSYEKL. Trimming shortened V by 0 bases and J by 4 bases, and 10 bases separated the two germline ends. The CDR3 totals 14 residues. The CDR3 nucleotides read TGCGCCAGCAGCCAAGATCAGGATAGGTACGAGCAGTACTTC. Encoded protein: CASSQDQDRYEQYF.

The rearrangement joins TRBV5-1 to TRBJ1-1; 8 bases fit TRBD1. The germline gives CDR1 SGHRS, CDR2 YFSETQ. V shed 1 base, J shed 8 bases, and the junction held 4 bases outside the gene matches. This CDR3 is 13 amino acids long. The CDR3 sequence is CASSLWQGAEAFF. The CDR3 nucleotides are TGCGCCAGCAGCTTGTGGCAGGGGGCGGAAGCTTTCTTT.

The V and J genes are TRBV27 and TRBJ2-1; TRBD2 matches 7 bases. Germline-derived CDR1 and CDR2 are MNHEY and SMNVEV (reference sequence). The CDR3 totals 15 residues. The trim removed 3 bases at V and 7 bases at J, leaving 9 bases unmatched. The CDR3 DNA reads as TGTGCCAGCAGTTTCTGGCGGGAGAGGGTTAATGAGCAGTTCTTC. This sequence encodes CASSFWRERVNEQFF.

This chain connects TRBV4-2 to TRBJ1-2; perhaps TRBD1 as D (5 bases). This CDR3 is built from 15 residues. Looked up from germline, CDR1 is LGHNA and CDR2 is YNFKEQ. The V end lost 0 bases, the J end lost 2 bases, and 10 bases lay between the germline ends. The CDR3 is CASSQDPTVNYGYTF. As DNA, the CDR3 is TGTGCCAGCAGCCAAGATCCGACAGTAAACTATGGCTACACCTTC.

The chain uses TRBV28 and TRBJ1-4; the D is unclear. From germline, CDR1 is MDHEN and CDR2 SYDVKM. V lost 7 bases and J 0 bases, leaving 21 bases between the germline ends. The length of the CDR3 is 18 residues. Here the CDR3 reads CASKSQEGSVATNEKLFF. CDR3 in DNA: TGTGCCAGCAAATCTCAGGAGGGCTCAGTTGCAACTAATGAAAAACTGTTTTTT.

A few counts support this clone. The chain has TRBV11-2 and TRBJ2-3, with 7 bases identical to TRBD2. V lost 0 bases to trimming and J lost 0 bases; unmatched junction nucleotides: 0. Germline CDR1 is SGHAT and CDR2 is FQNNGV. The CDR3 runs 15 residues. The CDR3 loop reads CASSLDSGSTDTQYF. For the CDR3, the DNA is TGTGCCAGCAGCTTAGATAGCGGGAGCACAGATACGCAGTATTTT.

The chain has TRBV6-5 and TRBJ2-7; TRBD1 might be the D (6 bases). The V gene lost 2 bases and the J gene lost 4 bases, with 12 bases spanning the gap. The CDR3 is 14 residues long. Germline CDR1 is MNHEY and CDR2 is SVGAGI. The CDR3 loop is CASSYQRQGYEQYF. DNA for the CDR3: TGTGCCAGCAGTTACCAACGTCAGGGGTACGAGCAGTACTTC.

The J gene is TRBJ2-7, the V gene TRBV29-1; 8 positions agree with TRBD2. The CDR3 loop spans 12 amino acids. V lost 7 bases and J lost 5; bases outside the gene matches: 7. CDR1 SQVTM and CDR2 ANQGSEA come from the germline V gene. This chain's CDR3 is CSGSQAGDEQYF. As DNA, the CDR3 is TGCAGCGGCTCGCAAGCGGGGGACGAGCAGTACTTC.

The J gene is TRBJ2-3, the V gene TRBV10-1; the match to TRBD2 covers 7 bases. Trimming removed 3 bases from V and 3 bases from J; junction bases left unmatched: 3. This CDR3 has 14 residues. Germline V gene sequence: CDR1 WNHNN, CDR2 SYGVQD (reference sequence). Here the CDR3 reads CASSDAGVTDTQYF. The CDR3 nucleotides are TGCGCCAGCAGTGACGCGGGAGTTACAGATACGCAGTATTTT.

The chain carries TRBV11-3 and TRBJ2-2; D uncertain. This CDR3 contains 17 residues. Trimming shortened V by 10 bases and J by 2 bases, and 23 bases separated the two germline ends. The germline gives CDR1 SGHNT, CDR2 YENEEA. The CDR3 region is CATTTRRCRFNTGELFF. The CDR3 DNA is TGTGCCACCACCACCCGTCGATGCAGGTTTAACACCGGGGAGCTGTTTTTT.

This chain links TRBV27 with TRBJ2-7; D gene unclear. Per germline, CDR1 MNHEY and CDR2 SMNVEV (reference sequence). V dropped 3 bases and J dropped 1 base, with 7 bases sitting between them. This CDR3 has 13 amino acids. The CDR3 protein is CASSFTASYEQYF. The CDR3 bases are TGTGCCAGCAGTTTCACCGCGTCCTACGAGCAGTACTTC.

The CDR3 is CAWATGETQYF. As DNA, the CDR3 is TGTGCCTGGGCGACAGGAGAGACCCAGTACTTC. This sequence joins TRBV30 and TRBJ2-5; TRBD1 is a possible D gene (6 bases). Per the germline V gene, CDR1 is GTSNPN and CDR2 is SVGIG (reference sequence). The germline V and J ends were trimmed by 5 bases and 4 bases, with 8 bases remaining between them. The CDR3 length is 11 residues.

The J gene is TRBJ1-1, the V gene TRBV5-1; 8 bases are a match to TRBD1. Losses at the gene ends were 5 bases for V and 4 bases for J; bases not matched to a gene: 4. From germline, CDR1 is SGHRS and CDR2 YFSETQ. The CDR3 loop spans 13 amino acids. The CDR3 sequence is CASSDDRGTEAFF. For the CDR3, the DNA is TGCGCCAGCAGTGACGACAGGGGCACTGAAGCTTTCTTT.

The chain has TRBV5-4 and TRBJ1-2; no definite D call. This CDR3 contains 13 residues. From germline, CDR1 is SGHNT and CDR2 YYREEE (reference sequence). Trimming cost V 9 bases and J 7 bases, with 19 bases left between them. The CDR3 bases are TGTGCCACCTGGGCGGAGGCCGTAATTGGCTACACCTTC. Translating gives CATWAEAVIGYTF.

This rearrangement joins TRBV18 to TRBJ1-2; TRBD1 matches at 8 bases. Germline V CDR1 and CDR2: KGHSH, LQKENI. J lost 5 bases, V lost 4 bases, and 6 bases had no gene match. The CDR3 length is 14 residues. The CDR3 reads CASSQDREGYGYTF. CDR3 in DNA: TGTGCCAGCTCACAGGACAGGGAAGGGTATGGCTACACCTTC.

The J gene is TRBJ1-2, the V gene TRBV6-5; 7 bases are a match to TRBD1. Trimming cost V 5 bases and J 13 bases; bases outside gene matches: 10. Germline values: CDR1 MNHEY, CDR2 SVGAGI. CDR3 size: 12 residues. The CDR3 DNA reads TGTGCCAGCAGTCCGACAGGGACCCTGCGCACCTTC. It is translated as CASSPTGTLRTF.

The chain employs TRBV5-5 and TRBJ2-5; D is undetermined. Trimming left V 0 bases short and J 2 bases short, with 8 bases between. This CDR3 has 14 amino acids. Germline V CDR1 and CDR2: SGHKS, YYEKEE (reference sequence). The CDR3 here is CASSLAGLQETQYF. The CDR3 DNA reads TGTGCCAGCAGCTTGGCCGGCCTTCAAGAGACCCAGTACTTC.

This chain uses TRBV6-6 with TRBJ2-7, with TRBD1 identical over 9 bases. After removal of 6 bases from V and 2 bases from J, the junction contained 5 bases not matched to a gene. Germline assignment: CDR1 MNHNY and CDR2 SVGAGI (reference sequence). This CDR3 region has 14 residues. The CDR3 DNA is TGTGCCAGCAGCAACAGGGGGCTCACCTACGAGCAGTACTTC. This sequence encodes CASSNRGLTYEQYF.

This rearrangement joins TRBV25-1 to TRBJ1-6, with D unresolved. Germline CDR1 MGHDK, CDR2 SYGVNS. Trimming shortened V by 7 bases and J by 0 bases, and 7 bases separated the two germline ends. The CDR3 spans 14 residues. The CDR3 nucleotides are TGTGCCAGCAAGGAGAGCTCCTATAATTCACCCCTCCACTTT. This translates into CASKESSYNSPLHF.

This clone came up a few times. The chain carries TRBV9 and TRBJ2-1; D could derive from TRBD1 or TRBD2 (6 bases each). Trimming removed 0 bases at V and 1 base at J, with 14 bases between. Germline V lookup: CDR1 SGDLS, CDR2 YYNGEE. The CDR3 runs to 17 residues. The CDR3 region has the DNA TGTGCCAGCAGCGTAGTGGGGGGACATCGGTCCTACAATGAGCAGTTCTTC. Encoded protein: CASSVVGGHRSYNEQFF.